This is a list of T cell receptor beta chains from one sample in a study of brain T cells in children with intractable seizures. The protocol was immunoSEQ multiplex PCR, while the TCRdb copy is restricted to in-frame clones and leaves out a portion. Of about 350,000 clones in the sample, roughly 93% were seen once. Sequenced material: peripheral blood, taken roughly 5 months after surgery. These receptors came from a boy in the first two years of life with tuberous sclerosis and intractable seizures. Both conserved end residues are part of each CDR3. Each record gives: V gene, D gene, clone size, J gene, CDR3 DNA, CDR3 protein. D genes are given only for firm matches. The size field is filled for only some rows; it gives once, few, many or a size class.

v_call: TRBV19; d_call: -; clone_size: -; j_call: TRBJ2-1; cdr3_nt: TGTGCCAGTAGTACCCGAGACACGCTTTACTCGAACCAGTTCTTC; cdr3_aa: CASSTRDTLYSNQFF
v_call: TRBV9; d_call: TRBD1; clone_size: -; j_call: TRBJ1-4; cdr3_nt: TGTGCCAGCAGCGGACAGGGTTGGGGTGAAAAACTGTTTTTT; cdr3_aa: CASSGQGWGEKLFF
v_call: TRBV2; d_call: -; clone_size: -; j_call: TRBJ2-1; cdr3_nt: TGTGCCAGCTATTACAGGGCTCTTTACAATGAGCAGTTCTTC; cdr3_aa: CASYYRALYNEQFF
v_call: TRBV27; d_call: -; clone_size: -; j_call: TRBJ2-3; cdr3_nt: TGTGCCAGCAGTTTATCGGGACGAATCACAGATACGCAGTATTTT; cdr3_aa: CASSLSGRITDTQYF
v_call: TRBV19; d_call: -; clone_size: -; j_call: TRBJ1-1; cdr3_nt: TGTGCCAGTAGGGGACAGAACACTGAAGCTTTCTTT; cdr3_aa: CASRGQNTEAFF
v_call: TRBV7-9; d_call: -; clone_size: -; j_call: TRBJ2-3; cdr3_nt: TGTGCCAGCAGCCCAACCGGGACCCCTGTGGATACGCAGTATTTT; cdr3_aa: CASSPTGTPVDTQYF
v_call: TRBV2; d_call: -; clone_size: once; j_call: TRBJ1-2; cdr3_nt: TGTGCCAGCAGGGGGCTCGGGGGGCGCGACTATGGCTACACCTTC; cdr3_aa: CASRGLGGRDYGYTF
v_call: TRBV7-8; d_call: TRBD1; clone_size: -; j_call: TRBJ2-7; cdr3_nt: TGTGCCAGCAGCATGCCGGGACAGGGATACGAGCAGTACTTC; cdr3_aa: CASSMPGQGYEQYF
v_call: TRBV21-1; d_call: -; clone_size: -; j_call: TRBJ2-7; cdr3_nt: TGTGCCAGCAGTTGGGCGGTGTTCCACGAGCAGTACTTC; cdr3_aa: CASSWAVFHEQYF
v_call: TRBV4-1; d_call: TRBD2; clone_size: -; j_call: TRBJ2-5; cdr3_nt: TGCGCCAGCAGCCCCTTTCCGGGACTAGCGGGAGGAAGGGAGACCCAGTACTTC; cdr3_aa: CASSPFPGLAGGRETQYF
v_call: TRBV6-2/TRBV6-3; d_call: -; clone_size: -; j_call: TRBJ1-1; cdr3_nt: TGTGCCAGCAGCCCCTTCTGGGTCACTGAAGCTTTCTTT; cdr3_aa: CASSPFWVTEAFF
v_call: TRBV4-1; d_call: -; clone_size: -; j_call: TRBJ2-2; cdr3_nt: TGCGCCAGCAGCCCCAGGGCCGGGGAGCTGTTTTTT; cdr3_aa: CASSPRAGELFF
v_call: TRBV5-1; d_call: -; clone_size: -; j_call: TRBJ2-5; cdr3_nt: TGCGCCAGCAGCTCATCAGGGGGGCCGGGAGAGACCCAGTACTTC; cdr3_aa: CASSSSGGPGETQYF
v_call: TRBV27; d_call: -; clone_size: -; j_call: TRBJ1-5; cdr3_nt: TGTGCCAGCAGTATCGAAGGGAATCAGCCCCAGCATTTT; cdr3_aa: CASSIEGNQPQHF
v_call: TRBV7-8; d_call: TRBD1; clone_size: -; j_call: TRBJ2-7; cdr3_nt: TGTGCCAGCAGCCAGGGGGTTTACGAGCAGTACTTC; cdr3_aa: CASSQGVYEQYF
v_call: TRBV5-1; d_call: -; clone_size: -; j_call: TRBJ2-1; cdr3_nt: TGCGCCAGCAACCCGGTTGGGATAGCGGCCCACAATGAGCAGTTCTTC; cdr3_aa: CASNPVGIAAHNEQFF
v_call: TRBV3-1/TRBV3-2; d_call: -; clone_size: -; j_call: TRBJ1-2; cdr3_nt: TGTGCCAGCAGCCAAGAGGGAGGCAGGGAGGGTCGGGGCTACACCTTC; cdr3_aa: CASSQEGGREGRGYTF
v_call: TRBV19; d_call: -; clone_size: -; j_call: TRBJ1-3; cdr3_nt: TGTGCCAGTAGTATAGATCGGAGTGGGGCCTCTGGAAACACCATATATTTT; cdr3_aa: CASSIDRSGASGNTIYF
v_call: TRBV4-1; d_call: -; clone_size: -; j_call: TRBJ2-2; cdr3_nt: TGCGCCAGCAGCCAACCTAGTGCGGGTCTTGCCGGGGAGCTGTTTTTT; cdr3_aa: CASSQPSAGLAGELFF
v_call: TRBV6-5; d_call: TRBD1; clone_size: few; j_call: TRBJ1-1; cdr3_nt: TGTGCCAGCAGACAGGGGTCGTTGCGAACTGAAGCTTTCTTT; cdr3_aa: CASRQGSLRTEAFF
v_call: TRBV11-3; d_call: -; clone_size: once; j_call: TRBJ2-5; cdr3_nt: TGTGCCAGCCGATTACAAGGAGACTACCAAGAGACCCAGTACTTC; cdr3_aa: CASRLQGDYQETQYF
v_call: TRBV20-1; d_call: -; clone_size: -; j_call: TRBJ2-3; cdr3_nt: TGCAGTGCTAGTGGCAGCGTCACAGATACGCAGTATTTT; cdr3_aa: CSASGSVTDTQYF
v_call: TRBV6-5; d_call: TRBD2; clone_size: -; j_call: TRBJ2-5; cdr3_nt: TGTGCCAGCAGGTCAAGCGGGAGGGGGGAGACCCAGTACTTC; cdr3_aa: CASRSSGRGETQYF
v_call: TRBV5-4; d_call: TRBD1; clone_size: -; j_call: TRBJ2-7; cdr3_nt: TGTGCCAGCAGCGATCCGGGACAGGGAAGCTCCTACGAGCAGTACTTC; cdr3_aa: CASSDPGQGSSYEQYF
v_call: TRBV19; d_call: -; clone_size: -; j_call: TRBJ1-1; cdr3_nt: TGTGCCAGTAGTATCGATCGGACAGCACTAAACACTGAAGCTTTCTTT; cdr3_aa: CASSIDRTALNTEAFF
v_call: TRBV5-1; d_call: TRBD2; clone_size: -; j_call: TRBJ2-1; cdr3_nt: TGCGCCAGCAGCTTATTAGCGGGGAGGAATGAGCAGTTCTTC; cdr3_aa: CASSLLAGRNEQFF
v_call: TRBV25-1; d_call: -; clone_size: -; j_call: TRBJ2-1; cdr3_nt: TGTGCCAGCAGGGGGTCTCCCCCAGGGGAGCAGTTCTTC; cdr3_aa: CASRGSPPGEQFF
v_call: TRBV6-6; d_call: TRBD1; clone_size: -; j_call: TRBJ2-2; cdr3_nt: TGTGCCAGCAGGAGACAGGGATATGACCCCGGGGAGCTGTTTTTT; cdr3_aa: CASRRQGYDPGELFF
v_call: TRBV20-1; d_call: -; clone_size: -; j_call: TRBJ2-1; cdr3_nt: TGCAGTGCTAGAGATGACAATGAGCAGTTCTTC; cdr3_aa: CSARDDNEQFF
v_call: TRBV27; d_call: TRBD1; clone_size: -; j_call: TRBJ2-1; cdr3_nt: TGTGCCAGCAGCCACCCCGGGACAGGGACGATTCCCACGAGTAATGAGCAGTTCTTC; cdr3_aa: CASSHPGTGTIPTSNEQFF